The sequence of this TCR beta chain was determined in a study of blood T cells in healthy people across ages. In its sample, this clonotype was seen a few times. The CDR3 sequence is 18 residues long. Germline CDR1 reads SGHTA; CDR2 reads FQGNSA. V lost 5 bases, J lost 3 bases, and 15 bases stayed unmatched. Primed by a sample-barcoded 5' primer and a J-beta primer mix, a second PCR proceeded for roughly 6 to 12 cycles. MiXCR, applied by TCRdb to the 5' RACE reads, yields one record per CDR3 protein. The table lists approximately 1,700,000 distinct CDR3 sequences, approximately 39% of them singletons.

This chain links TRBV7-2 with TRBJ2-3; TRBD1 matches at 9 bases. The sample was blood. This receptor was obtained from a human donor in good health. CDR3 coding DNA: TGTGCCAGCAGCCCCCAGAGTACAGGGGGCCAAAAAACAGATACGCAGTATTTT. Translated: CASSPQSTGGQKTDTQYF. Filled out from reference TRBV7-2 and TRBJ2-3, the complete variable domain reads GAGVSQSPSNKVTEKGKDVELRCDPISGHTALYWYRQSLGQGLEFLIYFQGNSAPDKSGLPSDRFSAERTGGSVSTLTIQRTQQEDSAVYLCASSPQSTGGQKTDTQYFGPGTRLTVL.